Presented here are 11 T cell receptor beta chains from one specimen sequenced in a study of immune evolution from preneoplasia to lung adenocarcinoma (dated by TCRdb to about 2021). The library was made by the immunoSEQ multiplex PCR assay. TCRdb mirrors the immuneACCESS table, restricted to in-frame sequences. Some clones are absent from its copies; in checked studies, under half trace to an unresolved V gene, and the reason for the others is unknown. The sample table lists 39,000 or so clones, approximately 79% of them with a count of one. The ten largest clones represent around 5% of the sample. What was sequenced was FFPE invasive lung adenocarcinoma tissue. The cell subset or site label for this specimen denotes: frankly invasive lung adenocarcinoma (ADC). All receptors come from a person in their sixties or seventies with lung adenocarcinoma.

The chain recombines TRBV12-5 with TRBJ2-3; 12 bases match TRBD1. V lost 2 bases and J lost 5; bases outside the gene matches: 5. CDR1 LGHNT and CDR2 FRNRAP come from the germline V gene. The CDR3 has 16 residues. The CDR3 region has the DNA TGTGCTAGTGGTTTGCCGGGACAGGGGGCGAGAGATACGCAGTATTTT. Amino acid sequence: CASGLPGQGARDTQYF.

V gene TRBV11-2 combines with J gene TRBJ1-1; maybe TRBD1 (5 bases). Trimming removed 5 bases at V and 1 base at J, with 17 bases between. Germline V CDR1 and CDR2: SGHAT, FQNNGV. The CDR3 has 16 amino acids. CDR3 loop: CASSPGGVTPNTEAFF. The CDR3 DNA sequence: TGTGCCAGCAGCCCCGGAGGGGTCACGCCGAACACTGAAGCTTTCTTT. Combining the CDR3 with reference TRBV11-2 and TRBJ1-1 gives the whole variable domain EAGVAQSPRYKIIEKRQSVAFWCNPISGHATLYWYQQILGQGPKLLIQFQNNGVVDDSQLPKDRFSAERLKGVDSTLKIQPAKLEDSAVYLCASSPGGVTPNTEAFFGQGTRLTVV.

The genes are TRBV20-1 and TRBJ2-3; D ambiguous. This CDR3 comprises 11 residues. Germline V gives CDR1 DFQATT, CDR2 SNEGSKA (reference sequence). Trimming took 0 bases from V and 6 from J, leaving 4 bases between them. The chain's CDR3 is CSARDQDTQYF. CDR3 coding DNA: TGCAGTGCTAGAGATCAGGATACGCAGTATTTT.

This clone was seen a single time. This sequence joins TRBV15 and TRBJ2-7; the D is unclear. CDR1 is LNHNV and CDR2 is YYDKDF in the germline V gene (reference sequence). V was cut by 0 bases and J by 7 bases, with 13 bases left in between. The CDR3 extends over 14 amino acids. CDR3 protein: CATSRDLVLEEQYF. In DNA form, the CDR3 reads TGTGCCACCAGCAGAGATTTGGTGTTGGAGGAGCAGTACTTC.

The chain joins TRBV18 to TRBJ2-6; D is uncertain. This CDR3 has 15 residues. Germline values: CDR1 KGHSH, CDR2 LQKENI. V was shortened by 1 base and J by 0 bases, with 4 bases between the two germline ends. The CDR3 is CASSPRVSGANVLTF. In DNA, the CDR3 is TGTGCCAGCTCACCACGGGTCTCTGGGGCCAACGTCCTGACTTTC.

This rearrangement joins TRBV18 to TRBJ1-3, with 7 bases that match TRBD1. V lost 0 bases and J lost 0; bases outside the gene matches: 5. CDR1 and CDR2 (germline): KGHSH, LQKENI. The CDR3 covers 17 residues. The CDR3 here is CASSPPGQPGSGNTIYF. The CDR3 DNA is TGTGCCAGCTCACCACCGGGACAGCCTGGCTCTGGAAACACCATATATTTT.

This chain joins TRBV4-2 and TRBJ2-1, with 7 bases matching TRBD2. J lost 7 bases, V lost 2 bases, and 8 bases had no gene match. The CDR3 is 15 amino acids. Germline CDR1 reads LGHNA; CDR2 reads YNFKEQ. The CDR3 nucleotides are TGTGCCAGCAGCCAAAGGGCGGGAGCTCGGAATGAGCAGTTCTTC. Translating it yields CASSQRAGARNEQFF.

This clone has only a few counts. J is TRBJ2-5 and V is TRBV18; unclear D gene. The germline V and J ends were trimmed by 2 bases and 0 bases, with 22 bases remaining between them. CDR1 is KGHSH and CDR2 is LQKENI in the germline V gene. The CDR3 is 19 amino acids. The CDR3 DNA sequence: TGTGCCAGCTCACCAACATCGTCCCCCGCCCCCCAGTACCAAGAGACCCAGTACTTC. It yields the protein CASSPTSSPAPQYQETQYF.

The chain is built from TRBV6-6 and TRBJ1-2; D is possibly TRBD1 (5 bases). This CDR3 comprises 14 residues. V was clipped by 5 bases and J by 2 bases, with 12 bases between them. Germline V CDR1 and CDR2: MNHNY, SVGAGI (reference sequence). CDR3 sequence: CASSLRTQNYGYTF. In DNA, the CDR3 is TGTGCCAGCAGTCTACGGACACAAAACTATGGCTACACCTTC.

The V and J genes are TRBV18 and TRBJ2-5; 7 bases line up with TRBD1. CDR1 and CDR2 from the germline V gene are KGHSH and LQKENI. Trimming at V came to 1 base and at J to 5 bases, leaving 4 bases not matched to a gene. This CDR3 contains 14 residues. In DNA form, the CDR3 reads TGTGCCAGCTCACCACAACAGGGGCTCGAGACCCAGTACTTC. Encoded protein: CASSPQQGLETQYF.

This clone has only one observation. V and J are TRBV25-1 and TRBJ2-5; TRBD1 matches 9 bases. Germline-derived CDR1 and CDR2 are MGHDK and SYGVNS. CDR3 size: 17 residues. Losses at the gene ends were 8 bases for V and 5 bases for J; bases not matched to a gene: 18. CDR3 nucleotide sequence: TGTGCCAGCGGACTCCCAATTCCAGGGACAGGGTGGGAGACCCAGTACTTC. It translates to CASGLPIPGTGWETQYF.